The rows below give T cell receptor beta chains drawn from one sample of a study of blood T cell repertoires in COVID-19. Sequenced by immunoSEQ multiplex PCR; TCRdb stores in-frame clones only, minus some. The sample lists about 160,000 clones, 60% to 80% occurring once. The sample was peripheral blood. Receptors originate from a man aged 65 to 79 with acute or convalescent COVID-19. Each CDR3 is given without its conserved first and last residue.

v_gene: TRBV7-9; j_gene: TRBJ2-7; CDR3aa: ASSTGGSYEQY
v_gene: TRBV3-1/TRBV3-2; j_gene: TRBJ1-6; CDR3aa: ASSQNGRNSPLH
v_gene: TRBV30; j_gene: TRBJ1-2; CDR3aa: AWKTLGAGYGYT
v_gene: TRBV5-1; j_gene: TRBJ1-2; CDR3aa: ASSQGQGDYGYT
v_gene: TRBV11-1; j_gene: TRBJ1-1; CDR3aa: ASSVRDSYTEAF
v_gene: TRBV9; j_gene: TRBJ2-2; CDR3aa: ASSARRYGENTGELF
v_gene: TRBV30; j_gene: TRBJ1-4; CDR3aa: AWSHGQGIDEKLF
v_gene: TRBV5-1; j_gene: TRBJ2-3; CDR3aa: ASSLRGVGTDTQY
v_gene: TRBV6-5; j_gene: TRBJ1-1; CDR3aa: ASTRDRGYEAF
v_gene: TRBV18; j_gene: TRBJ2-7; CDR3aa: ASSPGTGVLYEQY
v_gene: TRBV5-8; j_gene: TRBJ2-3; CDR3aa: ASSLPSGGRADTQY
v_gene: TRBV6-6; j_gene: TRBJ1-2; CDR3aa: ASSYSPLNGALS
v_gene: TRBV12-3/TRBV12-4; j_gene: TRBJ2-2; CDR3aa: ASSLLATGELF
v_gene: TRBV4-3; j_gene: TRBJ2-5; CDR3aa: ASSQDLSFKGETQY
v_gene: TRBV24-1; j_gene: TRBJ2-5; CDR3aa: ATSDPFRGPAQETQY
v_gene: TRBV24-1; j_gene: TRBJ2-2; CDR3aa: ATSDHRGPTGELF
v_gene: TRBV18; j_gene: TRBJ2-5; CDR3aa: ASSPRAGDQETQY
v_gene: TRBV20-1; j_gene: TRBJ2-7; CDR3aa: SANEGGPGYEQY
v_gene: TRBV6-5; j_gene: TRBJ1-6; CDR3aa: ASSYSQGSYNSPLH
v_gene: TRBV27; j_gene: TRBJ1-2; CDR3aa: ASSSSPGGRVYGYT
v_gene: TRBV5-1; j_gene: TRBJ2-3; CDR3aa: ASSGQGEDTQY
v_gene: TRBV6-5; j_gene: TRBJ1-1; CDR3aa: ASSYKQGNTEAF
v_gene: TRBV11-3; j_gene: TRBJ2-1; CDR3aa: ASSAGAIYNEQF
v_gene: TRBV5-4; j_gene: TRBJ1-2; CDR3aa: ASSMDGGDYGYT
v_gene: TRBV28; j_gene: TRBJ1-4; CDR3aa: ASSKSGQGFEKLF
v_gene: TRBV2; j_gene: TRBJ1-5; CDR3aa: ASSGDRGSNQPQH